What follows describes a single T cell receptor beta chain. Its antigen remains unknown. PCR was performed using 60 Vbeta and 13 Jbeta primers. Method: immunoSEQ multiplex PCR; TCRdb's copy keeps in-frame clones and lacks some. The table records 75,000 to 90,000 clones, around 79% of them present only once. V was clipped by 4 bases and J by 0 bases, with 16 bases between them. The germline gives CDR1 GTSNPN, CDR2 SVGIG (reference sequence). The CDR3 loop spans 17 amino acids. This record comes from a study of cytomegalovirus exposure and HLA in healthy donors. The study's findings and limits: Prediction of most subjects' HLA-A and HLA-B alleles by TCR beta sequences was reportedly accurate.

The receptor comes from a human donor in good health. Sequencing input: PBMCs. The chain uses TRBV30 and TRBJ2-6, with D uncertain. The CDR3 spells CAWIRTGLGSGANVLTF. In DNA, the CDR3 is TGTGCCTGGATACGCACGGGTTTAGGCTCTGGGGCCAACGTCCTGACTTTC.